Listed here are 32 T cell receptor beta chains from one sample, sequenced in a study of cytomegalovirus exposure and HLA in healthy donors. Assay: immunoSEQ multiplex PCR; the TCRdb copy retains only in-frame clones and omits some. The sample consists of 130,000 or so clones, about 84% of them appearing once. The material sequenced was PBMCs. These receptors all stem from a woman aged 25 to 39 in good health and CMV-seronegative.

This sequence joins TRBV10-2 and TRBJ2-3; 8 bases line up with TRBD2. CDR1 is WSHSY, CDR2 SAAADI, per germline. This CDR3 spans 15 amino acids. Germline trimming cut 8 bases from V and 8 bases from J; bases unmatched to any gene: 15. The CDR3 reads CASGERLAPEGTQYF. CDR3 bases: TGCGCCAGCGGGGAGCGACTAGCGCCAGAGGGTACGCAGTATTTT.

This clone occurred a few times. The genes are TRBV19 and TRBJ1-4; D perhaps matches TRBD1 (5 bases). V was trimmed by 1 base and J by 7 bases, leaving 13 bases between them. Germline CDR1 and CDR2: LNHDA and SQIVND (reference sequence). This CDR3 is built from 15 residues. The CDR3 region is CASSIAGGSPEKLFF. The CDR3 region has the DNA TGTGCCAGTAGTATAGCCGGGGGATCGCCTGAAAAACTGTTTTTT. The full variable domain, with the rest looked up from reference TRBV19 and TRBJ1-4, is DGGITQSPKYLFRKEGQNVTLSCEQNLNHDAMYWYRQDPGQGLRLIYYSQIVNDFQKGDIAEGYSVSREKKESFPLTVTSAQKNPTAFYLCASSIAGGSPEKLFFGSGTQLSVL.

The chain employs TRBV29-1 and TRBJ2-7, with D possibly TRBD1 on 6 matching bases. The germline V gene has CDR1 SQVTM and CDR2 ANQGSEA. Trimming stripped 3 bases from V and 3 bases from J, with 9 bases between. CDR3 size: 12 residues. The DNA for the CDR3 is TGCAGCGTTGAGGGCAGGGGCTACGAGCAGTACTTC. Translation gives CSVEGRGYEQYF.

This clone has only a few counts. An end of the junction does not agree with germline; a read error may underlie this. This sequence joins TRBV11-2 and TRBJ2-5; 9 bases align to TRBD1. Germline lookup yields CDR1 SGHAT and CDR2 FQNNGV. The CDR3 covers 16 residues. The CDR3 loop is CASTLDRGTPRETQYF. In DNA form, the CDR3 reads TGTGCCAGCACCTTAGACAGGGGGACCCCCCGGGAGACCCAGTACTTC.

This clone appeared a single time. V is TRBV6-4 and J is TRBJ2-3; 10 nucleotides align to TRBD1. V lost 4 bases, J lost 4 bases, and 2 bases stayed unmatched. The CDR3 is 14 residues long. The germline CDR1 and CDR2 sequences are MRHNA and SNTAGT. The CDR3 DNA reads TGTGCCAGCAGTGGGACAGGGGGGGCAGATACGCAGTATTTT. Encoded protein: CASSGTGGADTQYF.

In this sample, this clone turned up a few times. This chain links TRBV30 with TRBJ2-7; 10 nucleotides line up with TRBD1. Trimming at V came to 2 bases and at J to 4 bases, leaving 8 bases not matched to a gene. In germline, CDR1 is GTSNPN, CDR2 SVGIG (reference sequence). This CDR3 region has 15 residues. The CDR3: CAWSSVTGGSYEQYF. As DNA, the CDR3 is TGTGCCTGGAGTTCAGTGACAGGGGGCTCTTACGAGCAGTACTTC.

The CDR3 DNA follows: TGCGCCAGCAGCTTCGAGTTTGAGCAGTTCTTC. It specifies CASSFEFEQFF. The chain combines TRBV5-1 with TRBJ2-1; no clear D. Germline V CDR1 and CDR2: SGHRS, YFSETQ. The CDR3 sequence is 11 residues long. The V end was cut by 2 bases, the J end by 9 bases, with 6 bases between.

V and J are TRBV4-1 and TRBJ2-1; 10 bases are shared with TRBD1. CDR3 length equals 18 residues. The germline CDR1 and CDR2 sequences are MGHRA and YSYEKL. With V trimmed by 4 bases and J by 0 bases, 9 bases remained unmatched. The CDR3 bases are TGCGCCAGCAGCCTACCCGGGACAGGGGCGAGCTCCTACAATGAGCAGTTCTTC. This sequence encodes CASSLPGTGASSYNEQFF.

This clone is categorized as medium-sized. This chain uses TRBV19 with TRBJ2-3; 10 bases map to TRBD2. The CDR3 spans 14 residues. V shed 5 bases and J 6 bases; nucleotides not matched to a gene: 5. Germline V lookup: CDR1 LNHDA, CDR2 SQIVND (reference sequence). CDR3 loop: CASSALAGADTQYF. The DNA for the CDR3 is TGTGCCAGTAGTGCTCTAGCGGGGGCCGATACGCAGTATTTT.

The rearrangement uses TRBV7-2 and TRBJ2-1; the D gene is possibly TRBD2 (6 bases). The V end was cut by 1 base, the J end by 8 bases, with 9 bases between. The germline V gene encodes CDR1 SGHTA and CDR2 FQGNSA. This CDR3 is 13 amino acids long. The CDR3: CASSLEAGYEQFF. The CDR3 coding sequence is TGTGCCAGCAGCTTAGAGGCGGGGTATGAGCAGTTCTTC.

The V gene is TRBV11-1, the J gene TRBJ1-4; D may be TRBD1 (6 bases). The CDR3 consists of 16 residues. Trimming shortened V by 5 bases and J by 0 bases, and 13 bases separated the two germline ends. Germline loops: CDR1 SGHAT, CDR2 FQDESV (reference sequence). The CDR3 protein is CASSEGQHSTNEKLFF. Here the CDR3 DNA reads TGTGCCAGCAGCGAGGGACAACACTCAACTAATGAAAAACTGTTTTTT.

The chain employs TRBV7-2 and TRBJ1-2; 8 positions match TRBD1. This CDR3 has 14 residues. In germline, CDR1 is SGHTA, CDR2 FQGNSA. After removal of 4 bases from V and 8 bases from J, the junction contained 9 bases not matched to a gene. CDR3 in amino acids: CASSYQDRVGGYTF. DNA for the CDR3: TGTGCCAGCAGCTACCAGGACAGGGTAGGAGGCTACACCTTC.

This clone has only a few counts. The chain joins TRBV30 to TRBJ1-5; no firm D call. The CDR3 length is 14 residues. CDR1 and CDR2 from the germline V gene are GTSNPN and SVGIG (reference sequence). With 2 bases removed from V and 5 bases from J, the gap between germline ends came to 13 bases. Here the CDR3 DNA reads TGTGCCTGGAGTCTTACATCCCCCGATCAGCCCCAGCATTTT. This encodes CAWSLTSPDQPQHF.

J is TRBJ2-5 and V is TRBV5-4, with a tentative D call TRBD1 (5 bases). V lost 3 bases, J lost 4 bases, and 7 bases lay in between. Germline V lookup: CDR1 SGHNT, CDR2 YYREEE (reference sequence). This CDR3 spans 12 amino acids. Here the CDR3 reads CASSWTRETQYF. Written as DNA, the CDR3 is TGTGCCAGCAGCTGGACACGAGAGACCCAGTACTTC.

This rearrangement joins TRBV5-5 to TRBJ1-6; 8 bases map to TRBD1. Germline V gene lookup returns CDR1 SGHKS and CDR2 YYEKEE (reference sequence). The length of the CDR3 is 15 residues. V lost 3 bases to trimming and J lost 6 bases; unmatched junction nucleotides: 5. The CDR3 bases are TGTGCCAGCAGCTCCTCAGGGGGCCCTAATTCACCCCTCCACTTT. Protein sequence: CASSSSGGPNSPLHF.

The rearrangement joins TRBV6-6 to TRBJ1-4; D gene unclear. V was cut by 7 bases and J by 8 bases, with 14 bases left in between. The length of the CDR3 is 13 residues. Per the germline V gene, CDR1 is MNHNY and CDR2 is SVGAGI (reference sequence). CDR3 amino acids: CASTGPINEKLFF. The CDR3 DNA is TGTGCCAGCACGGGTCCCATAAACGAAAAACTGTTTTTT.

This clone was detected only a few times. The V and J genes are TRBV5-1 and TRBJ1-2, with D possibly matching TRBD1 (6 bases). Trimming pared 3 bases from V and 4 bases from J, leaving 13 bases between. This CDR3 has 14 amino acids. Per germline, CDR1 SGHRS and CDR2 YFSETQ. CDR3 DNA sequence: TGCGCCAGCAGCTCTCACAGGGAACTCTATGGCTACACCTTC. Its translation is CASSSHRELYGYTF.

This clone was picked up many times. CDR3 coding DNA: TGCGCCAGCAGCTTTGGGAGAGTTGGAGGCGAGCAGTACTTC. Its translation is CASSFGRVGGEQYF. The V gene is TRBV5-1, the J gene TRBJ2-7; D is perhaps TRBD2 (5 bases). This CDR3 region has 14 residues. Trimming stripped 2 bases from V and 6 bases from J, with 15 bases between. CDR1 and CDR2 from the germline V gene are SGHRS and YFSETQ.

This rearrangement joins TRBV6-5 to TRBJ1-3; D may be TRBD1 (5 bases). Trimming pared 2 bases from V and 0 bases from J, leaving 8 bases between. Germline V gene data show CDR1 as MNHEY and CDR2 as SVGAGI. The CDR3 runs 15 residues. The chain's CDR3 is CASSYGQTSGNTIYF. The CDR3 region has the DNA TGTGCCAGCAGTTACGGACAAACCTCTGGAAACACCATATATTTT.

This clone showed up just a few times. The rearrangement uses TRBV7-9 and TRBJ1-5, with TRBD1 matching 7 bases. Losses at the gene ends were 4 bases for V and 4 bases for J; bases not matched to a gene: 4. The CDR3 spans 14 residues. Germline assignment: CDR1 SEHNR and CDR2 FQNEAQ (reference sequence). The CDR3 DNA reads TGTGCCAGCAGCTCGACAGGGCGGAATCAGCCCCAGCATTTT. Amino acids: CASSSTGRNQPQHF.

The chain carries TRBV4-3 and TRBJ1-2; 9 bases line up with TRBD1. CDR1 and CDR2 from the germline V gene are LGHNA and YSLEER. This CDR3 spans 17 amino acids. Unmatched junction bases numbered 8, after V lost 1 base and J lost 2 bases. Written as DNA, the CDR3 is TGCGCCAGCAGCCAAGCGCCTTTTGGACAGGGGAACTATGGCTACACCTTC. Translating it yields CASSQAPFGQGNYGYTF.

The chain combines TRBV18 with TRBJ2-3; possible D gene TRBD2, 6 bases. The germline V and J ends were trimmed by 4 bases and 4 bases, with 9 bases remaining between them. The CDR3 is 13 amino acids. The germline V gene encodes CDR1 KGHSH and CDR2 LQKENI. DNA for the CDR3: TGTGCCAGCTCACAGACTAGGGCAGATACGCAGTATTTT. It encodes CASSQTRADTQYF. Using reference TRBV18 and TRBJ2-3 for the parts outside the CDR3, the full variable domain is NAGVMQNPRHLVRRRGQEARLRCSPMKGHSHVYWYRQLPEEGLKFMVYLQKENIIDESGMPKERFSAEFPKEGPSILRIQQVVRGDSAAYFCASSQTRADTQYFGPGTRLTVL.

This chain joins TRBV5-6 and TRBJ2-3, with 10 bases aligning to TRBD2. This CDR3 has 15 residues. Germline-derived CDR1 and CDR2 are SGHDT and YYEEEE. Trimming removed 3 bases from V and 14 bases from J; junction bases left unmatched: 15. The CDR3, as DNA: TGTGCCAGCAGCTCCGCGGGTGGTAGCGGGGGGACCCTGTATTTT. It translates to CASSSAGGSGGTLYF. Based on the CDR3 plus reference TRBV5-6 and TRBJ2-3, the full variable domain is DAGVTQSPTHLIKTRGQQVTLRCSPKSGHDTVSWYQQALGQGPQFIFQYYEEEERQRGNFPDRFSGHQFPNYSSELNVNALLLGDSALYLCASSSAGGSGGTLYFGPGTRLTVL.

The chain combines TRBV30 with TRBJ2-1, with TRBD1 identical over 10 bases. With 0 bases clipped from V and 2 bases from J, the junction kept 7 bases outside the gene matches. The CDR3 consists of 17 residues. The germline V gene encodes CDR1 GTSNPN and CDR2 SVGIG (reference sequence). The CDR3 DNA is TGTGCCTGGAGTGTACGGGTCGGGACAGGGGCCTACAATGAGCAGTTCTTC. Translation: CAWSVRVGTGAYNEQFF.

The chain is built from TRBV4-1 and TRBJ2-3, with 12 bases aligning to TRBD2. CDR3 length equals 19 residues. The germline CDR1 and CDR2 sequences are MGHRA and YSYEKL. Germline trimming cut 1 base from V and 1 base from J; bases unmatched to any gene: 9. CDR3 protein: CASSQVGLAGGPGTDTQYF. As DNA, the CDR3 is TGCGCCAGCAGCCAAGTGGGGCTAGCGGGGGGGCCGGGCACAGATACGCAGTATTTT.

The V call is TRBV7-2, the J call TRBJ2-7, with a weak D call TRBD2 (5 bases). The CDR3 extends over 14 amino acids. Germline assignment: CDR1 SGHTA and CDR2 FQGNSA. The germline V and J ends were trimmed by 2 bases and 0 bases, with 8 bases remaining between them. The CDR3 DNA is TGTGCCAGCAGCTTACCGGGGTCCTCCTACGAGCAGTACTTC. It translates to CASSLPGSSYEQYF.

The chain uses TRBV10-3 and TRBJ1-5, with a weak D call TRBD1 (5 bases). Germline CDR1 ENHRY, CDR2 SYGVKD. Trimming took off 3 bases at V and 1 base at J, with 10 bases between the two ends. This CDR3 is 15 amino acids long. The CDR3 DNA follows: TGTGCCATCAGTGACGGGGACTTAAGCAATCAGCCCCAGCATTTT. Its translation is CAISDGDLSNQPQHF.

This chain joins TRBV27 and TRBJ2-7; 8 bases align to TRBD2. With 6 bases clipped from V and 3 bases from J, the junction kept 10 bases outside the gene matches. Germline loops: CDR1 MNHEY, CDR2 SMNVEV (reference sequence). The CDR3 is 15 amino acids. CDR3 loop: CASSSRGGGIYEQYF. CDR3 bases: TGTGCCAGCAGCTCCCGTGGCGGGGGGATCTACGAGCAGTACTTC.

DNA for the CDR3: TGTGCCTGGAGGGAGGTCCTAGCGGGATTGGGAGATACGCAGTATTTT. Protein sequence: CAWREVLAGLGDTQYF. The chain is built from TRBV30 and TRBJ2-3; TRBD2 aligns across 9 bases. This CDR3 is built from 16 residues. Per the germline V gene, CDR1 is GTSNPN and CDR2 is SVGIG (reference sequence). Trimming at V came to 3 bases and at J to 5 bases, leaving 12 bases not matched to a gene.

The gene calls are TRBV7-2 and TRBJ1-4; 7 nucleotides match TRBD1. The CDR3 totals 15 residues. J gave up 4 bases and V 5 bases, and 7 bases lay outside the gene matches. CDR1 and CDR2 from the germline V gene are SGHTA and FQGNSA. CDR3 bases: TGTGCCAGCAGCCATGACAGGGCTCTTAATGAAAAACTGTTTTTT. This sequence encodes CASSHDRALNEKLFF.

The chain uses TRBV27 and TRBJ2-3, with 8 positions matching TRBD2. Germline CDR1 is MNHEY and CDR2 is SMNVEV (reference sequence). This CDR3 is built from 14 residues. V was pared by 6 bases and J by 6 bases, with 8 bases of the junction left unmatched. The CDR3 loop reads CASSLAGGGDTQYF. CDR3 coding DNA: TGTGCCAGCAGCCTAGCTGGCGGGGGGGATACGCAGTATTTT.

The genes are TRBV27 and TRBJ2-2, with 8 bases aligning to TRBD1. V lost 5 bases to trimming and J lost 7 bases; unmatched junction nucleotides: 15. Looked up from germline, CDR1 is MNHEY and CDR2 is SMNVEV (reference sequence). There are 17 residues in the CDR3. The CDR3 DNA follows: TGTGCCAGCAGTATGGGCCAGACAGGGGCGATGATCGGGGAGCTGTTTTTT. This translates into CASSMGQTGAMIGELFF.